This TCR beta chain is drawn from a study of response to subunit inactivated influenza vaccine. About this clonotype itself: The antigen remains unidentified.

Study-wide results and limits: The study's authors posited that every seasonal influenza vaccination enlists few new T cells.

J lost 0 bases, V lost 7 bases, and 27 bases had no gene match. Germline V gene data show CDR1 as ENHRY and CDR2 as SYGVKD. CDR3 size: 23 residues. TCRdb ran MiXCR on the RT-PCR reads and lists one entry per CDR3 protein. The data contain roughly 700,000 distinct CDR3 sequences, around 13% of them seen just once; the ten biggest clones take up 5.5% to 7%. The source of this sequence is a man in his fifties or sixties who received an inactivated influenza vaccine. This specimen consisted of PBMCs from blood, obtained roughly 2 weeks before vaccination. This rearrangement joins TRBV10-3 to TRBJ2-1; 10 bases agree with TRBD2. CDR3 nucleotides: TGTGCCATCAAAGTGGGGAGACAGGGTTTTCTAGCGGGAGTCGGGGCCTCCTACAATGAGCAGTTCTTC. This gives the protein CAIKVGRQGFLAGVGASYNEQFF.